These 30 T cell receptor beta chains share one sample of origin, sequenced in a study of shared clonotypes between healthy human individuals. Only in-frame clones appear in the TCRdb table, and some are missing; sequencing was by immunoSEQ multiplex PCR. Among a few million clones listed, approximately 93% were seen once. The specimen was naive CD4+ T cells from PBMCs. Subset noted: CD45RA+ positively selected. Receptor source: a man between 18 and 35 years old in good health. Some clones in this sample may be carry-over from other donors' samples.

The rearrangement links TRBV28 to TRBJ1-1; maybe TRBD1 (5 bases). CDR1 MDHEN and CDR2 SYDVKM come from the germline V gene. The V end was cut by 4 bases, the J end by 7 bases, with 16 bases between. The CDR3 runs to 14 residues. The CDR3 region is CASSSPPGRFEAFF. DNA of the CDR3: TGTGCCAGCAGTTCTCCCCCGGGGCGCTTTGAAGCTTTCTTT.

This clone was found once. V usage is TRBV10-3 and J usage is TRBJ1-3; TRBD1 agrees at 8 bases. The V gene's germline CDR1 is ENHRY and CDR2 SYGVKD. V was clipped by 8 bases and J by 2 bases; unmatched bases: 11. The length of the CDR3 is 16 residues. CDR3 nucleotides: TGTGCCATCGGGCAGGGGGCATTATCACCTGGAAACACCATATATTTT. Residues: CAIGQGALSPGNTIYF.

The chain recombines TRBV5-4 with TRBJ2-7, with TRBD1 matching over 9 bases. The CDR3 contains 16 residues. V gave up 4 bases and J gave up 2 bases; unmatched junction bases: 10. CDR1 SGHNT and CDR2 YYREEE come from the germline V gene (reference sequence). The CDR3 is CASSLYGTGRAYEQYF. In nucleotides, the CDR3 is TGTGCCAGCAGCCTATACGGGACAGGGAGAGCCTACGAGCAGTACTTC.

The chain combines TRBV19 with TRBJ1-4, with D uncertain. This CDR3 spans 14 amino acids. CDR1 is LNHDA, CDR2 SQIVND, per germline (reference sequence). V shed 7 bases and J shed 4 bases, with 13 bases lying between them. CDR3 sequence reads: CASNSVPGNEKLFF. CDR3 bases: TGTGCCAGTAATTCAGTGCCGGGTAATGAAAAACTGTTTTTT.

This sequence joins TRBV7-9 and TRBJ2-2, with 7 positions matching TRBD2. V dropped 7 bases and J dropped 1; count of bases not matched to a gene: 12. CDR1 and CDR2 (germline): SEHNR, FQNEAQ (reference sequence). The CDR3 sequence is 17 residues long. This chain's CDR3 is CASTTRAGSRNTGELFF. The CDR3 DNA reads TGTGCCAGCACCACCCGAGCGGGGTCCAGGAACACCGGGGAGCTGTTTTTT. The whole variable domain, remainder taken from reference TRBV7-9 and TRBJ2-2, is DTGVSQNPRHKITKRGQNVTFRCDPISEHNRLYWYRQTLGQGPEFLTYFQNEAQLEKSRLLSDRFSAERPKGSFSTLEIQRTEQGDSAMYLCASTTRAGSRNTGELFFGEGSRLTVL.

The chain is built from TRBV4-1 and TRBJ2-1, with D perhaps matching TRBD1 (6 bases). This CDR3 has 15 residues. The germline V and J ends were trimmed by 2 bases and 4 bases, with 12 bases remaining between them. Germline CDR1 MGHRA, CDR2 YSYEKL. The CDR3 coding sequence is TGCGCCAGCAGCCAAACCCCTCAGGGGTACAATGAGCAGTTCTTC. Translation: CASSQTPQGYNEQFF.

The V call is TRBV21-1, the J call TRBJ1-2. TRBV21-1 has pseudogene status. The CDR3 length is 16 residues. The DNA for the CDR3 is TGTGCCAGCAGCCCCCGGGCCGCACCTAAAGACTATGGCTACACCTTC. Translating gives CASSPRAAPKDYGYTF.

V usage is TRBV5-4 and J usage is TRBJ1-3; TRBD1 might be the D (5 bases). V gave up 4 bases and J gave up 0 bases, with 11 bases separating them. The germline V gene has CDR1 SGHNT and CDR2 YYREEE (reference sequence). The CDR3 consists of 15 residues. CDR3 in DNA: TGTGCCAGCAGCCAGGGCGGGAGCTCTGGAAACACCATATATTTT. Protein sequence: CASSQGGSSGNTIYF.

This chain links TRBV6-4 with TRBJ2-3, with 7 bases fitting TRBD2. J gave up 2 bases and V 5 bases, and 7 bases lay outside the gene matches. Germline V gene lookup returns CDR1 MRHNA and CDR2 SNTAGT. This CDR3 spans 15 amino acids. CDR3 DNA sequence: TGTGCCAGCAGTCCCGGGGCGGGAGACACAGATACGCAGTATTTT. Its translation is CASSPGAGDTDTQYF.

The chain is built from TRBV11-2 and TRBJ2-7; TRBD2 matches at 14 bases. V dropped 7 bases and J dropped 5; count of bases not matched to a gene: 19. Germline CDR1 and CDR2: SGHAT and FQNNGV. The CDR3 is 19 amino acids. CDR3 sequence reads: CASNPLSGTSGRSRNEQYF. In nucleotides, the CDR3 is TGTGCCAGCAACCCCCTTTCGGGGACTAGCGGGAGATCTAGGAACGAGCAGTACTTC.

The V call is TRBV5-1, the J call TRBJ2-6; perhaps TRBD1 as D (6 bases). Trimming took off 4 bases at V and 0 bases at J, with 17 bases between the two ends. This CDR3 is built from 18 residues. The V gene's germline CDR1 is SGHRS and CDR2 YFSETQ. Written as DNA, the CDR3 is TGCGCCAGCAGCCCAATGTCCAGGGGCAACTCTGGGGCCAACGTCCTGACTTTC. Amino acids: CASSPMSRGNSGANVLTF.

The CDR3: CASSPEGAGTEAFF. The CDR3 region has the DNA TGTGCCAGCAGCCCCGAGGGGGCAGGCACTGAAGCTTTCTTT. The chain is built from TRBV9 and TRBJ1-1, with 7 bases aligning to TRBD1. V lost 4 bases and J lost 4; bases outside the gene matches: 7. Germline assignment: CDR1 SGDLS and CDR2 YYNGEE. The length of the CDR3 is 14 residues.

This sequence joins TRBV28 and TRBJ1-5; 9 bases line up with TRBD1. This CDR3 is built from 15 residues. V lost 8 bases, J lost 6 bases, and 11 bases stayed unmatched. CDR1 and CDR2 (germline): MDHEN, SYDVKM. The CDR3 region is CASGRQGTGIQPQHF. CDR3 nucleotide sequence: TGTGCCAGCGGTCGACAAGGGACAGGGATTCAGCCCCAGCATTTT.

J is TRBJ2-5 and V is TRBV27, with a weak D call TRBD1 (6 bases). CDR3 length: 15 amino acids. CDR1 and CDR2 from the germline V gene are MNHEY and SMNVEV (reference sequence). Deletions cut 5 bases from V and 3 bases from J, with 16 bases between. The CDR3 DNA sequence: TGTGCCAGCAGTCGATACCCCGGACAGAAAGAGACCCAGTACTTC. It codes for CASSRYPGQKETQYF.

This chain joins TRBV18 and TRBJ2-7, with D uncertain. Trimming removed 0 bases at V and 2 bases at J, with 11 bases between. CDR1 KGHSH and CDR2 LQKENI come from the germline V gene. CDR3 size: 15 residues. DNA of the CDR3: TGTGCCAGCTCACCACCGTCGGACGGAGCCTACGAGCAGTACTTC. Translation: CASSPPSDGAYEQYF.

This chain uses TRBV19 with TRBJ2-1; TRBD2 aligns across 9 bases. Germline V lookup: CDR1 LNHDA, CDR2 SQIVND (reference sequence). V trimming: 4 bases; J trimming: 9 bases; junction bases outside the gene matches: 16. The CDR3 extends over 17 amino acids. The CDR3 DNA reads as TGTGCCAGTAGTACCCCCCTCCCGGGACTAGCAAAGAGTGAGCAGTTCTTC. Its translation: CASSTPLPGLAKSEQFF.

This chain links TRBV5-1 with TRBJ2-7, with TRBD1 matching over 7 bases. V lost 4 bases and J lost 5; bases outside the gene matches: 6. This CDR3 comprises 13 residues. Germline-derived CDR1 and CDR2 are SGHRS and YFSETQ. The CDR3 nucleotides read TGCGCCAGCAGCGTGACAGGGCGAGACGAGCAGTACTTC. It codes for CASSVTGRDEQYF.

The rearrangement joins TRBV4-1 to TRBJ2-3, with D maybe TRBD1 (6 bases). CDR1 MGHRA and CDR2 YSYEKL come from the germline V gene. The CDR3 loop spans 17 amino acids. Deletions cut 1 base from V and 0 bases from J, with 14 bases between. The CDR3 DNA reads as TGCGCCAGCAGCCAAGGAGCAGGGGTTGGGAGCACAGATACGCAGTATTTT. Protein product: CASSQGAGVGSTDTQYF.

This chain links TRBV2 with TRBJ1-4, with TRBD1 as a possible D gene (6 bases). Trimming took 0 bases from V and 0 from J, leaving 8 bases between them. This CDR3 spans 16 amino acids. Germline values: CDR1 SNHLY, CDR2 FYNNEI. The CDR3 loop is CASSEAGTPTNEKLFF. CDR3 coding DNA: TGTGCCAGCAGTGAAGCGGGGACACCAACTAATGAAAAACTGTTTTTT.

This clone was seen once. The J gene is TRBJ2-1, the V gene TRBV5-1; 8 nucleotides match TRBD2. Trimming at V came to 2 bases and at J to 4 bases, leaving 5 bases not matched to a gene. CDR1 is SGHRS and CDR2 is YFSETQ in the germline V gene. The length of the CDR3 is 15 residues. The CDR3 reads CASSFSGSRYNEQFF. For the CDR3, the DNA is TGCGCCAGCAGCTTCAGCGGGAGTAGGTACAATGAGCAGTTCTTC.

About this clone: It is unclear where the CDR3 begins or ends on the DNA, so no DNA is shown, and the CDR3 is as TCRdb lists it. The chain is built from TRBV7-8 and TRBJ2-7; TRBD1 was called by the table and not checked on the DNA. The CDR3 is 12 residues long, ends included. Germline V CDR1 and CDR2: SGHVS, FQNEAQ. CDR3: CASSKVGAGAYF.

J is TRBJ1-1 and V is TRBV7-9, with TRBD1 matching over 7 bases. The CDR3 has 14 amino acids. CDR1 and CDR2 (germline): SEHNR, FQNEAQ (reference sequence). The V segment lost 4 bases and the J segment 4 bases; nucleotides outside the gene matches: 6. This chain's CDR3 is CASSYDRVGTEAFF. The CDR3 DNA follows: TGTGCCAGCAGCTATGACAGGGTAGGCACTGAAGCTTTCTTT.

The chain employs TRBV7-2 and TRBJ1-4; D may be TRBD1 (5 bases). Trimming stripped 1 base from V and 5 bases from J, with 14 bases between. Germline V gene lookup returns CDR1 SGHTA and CDR2 FQGNSA. The CDR3 contains 16 residues. Here the CDR3 reads CASSLEERWGNEKLFF. CDR3 bases: TGTGCCAGCAGCTTAGAAGAAAGGTGGGGGAATGAAAAACTGTTTTTT.

This chain uses TRBV14 with TRBJ2-2; D gene ambiguous. Germline V CDR1 and CDR2: SGHDN, FVKESK. This CDR3 is 13 amino acids long. V lost 3 bases, J lost 2 bases, and 4 bases lay in between. CDR3 loop: CASSHFNTGELFF. In nucleotides, the CDR3 is TGTGCCAGCAGCCACTTTAACACCGGGGAGCTGTTTTTT.

This chain connects TRBV6-5 to TRBJ2-3; no firm D call. The V end was cut by 6 bases, the J end by 2 bases, with 12 bases between. This CDR3 is 14 amino acids long. Germline V gene lookup returns CDR1 MNHEY and CDR2 SVGAGI. For the CDR3, the DNA is TGTGCCAGCAGACAAGGGTCTCACACAGATACGCAGTATTTT. This sequence encodes CASRQGSHTDTQYF.

CDR3 bases: TGTGCCAGCAGCGATGGACAGGGGGGCTCCTACGAGCAGTACTTC. It is translated as CASSDGQGGSYEQYF. The rearrangement uses TRBV9 and TRBJ2-7, with 10 bases lining up with TRBD1. CDR3 length: 15 amino acids. Germline CDR1 is SGDLS and CDR2 is YYNGEE. V was clipped by 3 bases and J by 0 bases; unmatched bases: 3. Full variable domain (outside the CDR3, taken from reference TRBV9 and TRBJ2-7): DSGVTQTPKHLITATGQRVTLRCSPRSGDLSVYWYQQSLDQGLQFLIQYYNGEERAKGNILERFSAQQFPDLHSELNLSSLELGDSALYFCASSDGQGGSYEQYFGPGTRLTVT.

Only one count was recorded for this clone. This chain joins TRBV6-6 and TRBJ2-7, with 9 bases that match TRBD1. CDR3 length equals 16 residues. V gave up 6 bases and J gave up 0 bases; unmatched junction bases: 9. Germline loops: CDR1 MNHNY, CDR2 SVGAGI (reference sequence). CDR3 sequence (DNA): TGTGCCAGCAGAAACACAGGGGGCCCTATCTCCTACGAGCAGTACTTC. Its translation: CASRNTGGPISYEQYF.

In this sample, this clone turned up once. Other DNA sequences in the same sample also yield this CDR3. The rearrangement links TRBV5-1 to TRBJ2-1; weak D call: TRBD1 (5 bases). Germline V gives CDR1 SGHRS, CDR2 YFSETQ. V lost 5 bases, J lost 3 bases, and 9 bases lay in between. The CDR3 spans 13 residues. The CDR3 loop reads CASRADSYNEQFF. The CDR3 region has the DNA TGCGCCAGCAGAGCCGACAGCTACAATGAGCAGTTCTTC.

The chain combines TRBV6-5 with TRBJ2-7, with 10 bases fitting TRBD1. V gave up 6 bases and J gave up 4 bases; unmatched junction bases: 9. The CDR3 spans 15 residues. Germline CDR1 and CDR2: MNHEY and SVGAGI. The CDR3: CASRGTGTGAYEQYF. The CDR3 nucleotides read TGTGCCAGCAGGGGGACCGGGACAGGGGCGTACGAGCAGTACTTC.

As to this clone: In the same sample, other DNA sequences code for this CDR3. CDR3 protein: CASSYGGGQPQHF. The DNA for the CDR3 is TGTGCCAGCAGTTATGGGGGGGGTCAGCCCCAGCATTTT. J is TRBJ1-5 and V is TRBV6-5; maybe TRBD1 (5 bases). Trimming shortened V by 3 bases and J by 6 bases, and 9 bases separated the two germline ends. The CDR3 totals 13 residues. Germline lookup yields CDR1 MNHEY and CDR2 SVGAGI.